This T cell receptor beta chain was sequenced during a study of OX40 agonist ivuxolimab in advanced cancers. Notes on the study in general: There was clonal expansion of CD4+ and CD8+ blood T cells by week 6 at 0.1 to 3.0 mg/kg.

Note on this clone: Its antigen is currently unknown.

Some clones are missing from TCRdb's copy, which holds only in-frame ones; the method was immunoSEQ multiplex PCR. The sample contains some 99,000 clones, 90% of which appear only once. There are 16 residues in the CDR3. Germline CDR1 is MNHEY and CDR2 is SVGAGI. V was cut by 2 bases and J by 7 bases, with 20 bases left in between. Sample: CD4+ or CD8+ T cells sorted from blood, taken in a trial of the OX40 agonist ivuxolimab. The sequence was obtained from an adult with an advanced solid tumor such as melanoma, head and neck, liver or kidney cancer. The V call is TRBV6-5, the J call TRBJ1-2; D is perhaps TRBD1 (6 bases). The DNA of the CDR3 is TGTGCCAGCAGTTACGGGGCAGGGGAAATTATGCGTGGCTACACCTTC. Protein: CASSYGAGEIMRGYTF.